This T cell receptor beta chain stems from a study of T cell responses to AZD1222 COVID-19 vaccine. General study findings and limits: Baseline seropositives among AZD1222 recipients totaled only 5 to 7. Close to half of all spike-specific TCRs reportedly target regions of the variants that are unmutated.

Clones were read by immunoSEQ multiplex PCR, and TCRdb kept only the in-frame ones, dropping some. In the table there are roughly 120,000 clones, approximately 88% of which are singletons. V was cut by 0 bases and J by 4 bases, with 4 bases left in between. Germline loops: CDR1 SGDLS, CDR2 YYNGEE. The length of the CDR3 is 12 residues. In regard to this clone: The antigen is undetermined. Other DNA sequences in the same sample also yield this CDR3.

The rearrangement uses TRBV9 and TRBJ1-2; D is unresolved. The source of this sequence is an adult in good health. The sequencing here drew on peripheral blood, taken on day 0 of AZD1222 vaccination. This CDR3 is CASSVDGYGYTF. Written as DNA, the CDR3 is TGTGCCAGCAGCGTAGATGGCTATGGCTACACCTTC.